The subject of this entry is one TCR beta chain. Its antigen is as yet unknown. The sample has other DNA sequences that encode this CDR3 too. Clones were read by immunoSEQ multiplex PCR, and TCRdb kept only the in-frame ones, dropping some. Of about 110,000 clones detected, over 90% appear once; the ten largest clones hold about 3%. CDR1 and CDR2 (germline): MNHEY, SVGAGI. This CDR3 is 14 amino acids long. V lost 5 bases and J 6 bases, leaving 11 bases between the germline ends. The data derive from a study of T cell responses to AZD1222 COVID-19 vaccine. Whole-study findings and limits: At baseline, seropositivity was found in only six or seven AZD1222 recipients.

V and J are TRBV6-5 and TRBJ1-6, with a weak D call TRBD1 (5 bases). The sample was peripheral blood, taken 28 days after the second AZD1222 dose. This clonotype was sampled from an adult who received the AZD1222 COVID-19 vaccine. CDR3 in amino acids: CASSPRDRNSPLHF. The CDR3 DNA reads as TGTGCCAGCAGTCCCCGGGACCGTAATTCACCCCTCCACTTT.